Listed below are T cell receptor beta chains from one sample, sequenced in a study of cytomegalovirus exposure and HLA in healthy donors. TCRdb's copy holds only in-frame clones and misses some; the assay was immunoSEQ multiplex PCR. The profile shows fewer than 85,000 clones, approximately 80% of them singletons. The specimen was PBMCs. All receptors derive from a man between 65 and 85 years old in good health and CMV-seropositive. The CDR3 runs from the conserved cysteine through the conserved F or W. D genes are given only for firm matches. A row's size may be missing; if present it is once, few, many or a size class.

V	size	J	D	CDR3	DNA
TRBV9	.	TRBJ2-1	.	CASSVRGAPGNEQFF	TGTGCCAGCAGCGTACGGGGAGCTCCGGGTAATGAGCAGTTCTTC
TRBV6-5	once	TRBJ2-2	.	CASSSGGFVDTGELFF	TGTGCCAGCAGTTCTGGAGGGTTTGTTGACACCGGGGAGCTGTTTTTT
TRBV7-2	.	TRBJ2-7	.	CASSRPVGGSYEQYF	TGTGCCAGCAGCCGCCCCGTGGGAGGCTCCTACGAGCAGTACTTC
TRBV7-7	.	TRBJ2-3	.	CASSRDTTDTQYF	TGTGCCAGCAGCAGGGACACAACAGATACGCAGTATTTT
TRBV6-1	once	TRBJ2-5	TRBD1	CASSATGTGVSRTQYF	TGTGCCAGCAGTGCCACCGGGACAGGCGTATCGAGGACCCAGTACTTC
TRBV5-4	.	TRBJ1-1	TRBD1	CASRETGGSTEAFF	TGTGCCAGCAGGGAGACAGGGGGCAGCACTGAAGCTTTCTTT
TRBV5-6	.	TRBJ1-2	.	CASSFRRSNYGYTF	TGTGCCAGCAGCTTCCGGAGGTCTAACTATGGCTACACCTTC
TRBV21-1	.	TRBJ2-1	.	CASSYPTSPGDEQFF	TGTGCCAGCAGCTACCCGACCTCCCCGGGGGATGAGCAGTTCTTC
TRBV30	.	TRBJ2-7	TRBD1	CAWSVRTGGYEQYF	TGTGCCTGGAGTGTACGGACAGGGGGCTACGAGCAGTACTTC
TRBV29-1	.	TRBJ2-3	TRBD2	CSAEGGLAGDTQYF	TGCAGCGCTGAGGGGGGACTAGCGGGAGATACGCAGTATTTT
TRBV7-8	.	TRBJ1-5	TRBD1	CASSSQTTGPNQPQHF	TGTGCCAGCAGCTCTCAGACGACAGGGCCCAATCAGCCCCAGCATTTT
TRBV4-1	.	TRBJ2-3	TRBD1	CASSPQDRGQDTQYF	TGCGCCAGCAGCCCTCAGGACAGGGGGCAAGATACGCAGTATTTT
TRBV7-3	once	TRBJ1-5	.	CASSLTADQPQHF	TGTGCCAGCAGCTTAACAGCGGATCAGCCCCAGCATTTT
TRBV6-1	.	TRBJ2-5	TRBD2	CASSEGTPGGETQYF	TGTGCCAGCAGTGAAGGGACCCCGGGGGGAGAGACCCAGTACTTC
TRBV28	.	TRBJ1-6	TRBD1	CASKTGEQVYNSPLHF	TGTGCCAGCAAGACAGGGGAACAAGTTTATAATTCACCCCTCCACTTT
TRBV7-9	.	TRBJ1-2	.	CASSLMGGNYGYTF	TGTGCCAGCAGCTTAATGGGGGGGAACTATGGCTACACCTTC
TRBV5-1	.	TRBJ2-5	TRBD2	CASRAAGGQETQYF	TGCGCCAGCAGGGCGGCGGGGGGTCAAGAGACCCAGTACTTC
TRBV6-6	.	TRBJ1-1	TRBD1	CASSMSGGAGNTEAFF	TGTGCCAGCAGTATGTCAGGGGGCGCGGGCAACACTGAAGCTTTCTTT
TRBV2	.	TRBJ1-1	.	CASSPDSEAFF	TGTGCCAGCAGCCCCGACAGTGAAGCTTTCTTT
TRBV6-1	.	TRBJ2-1	.	CASTRGQNNEQFF	TGTGCCAGCACGCGGGGGCAGAACAATGAGCAGTTCTTC
TRBV5-8	.	TRBJ2-2	TRBD1	CASSLAGRGRTGELFF	TGTGCCAGCAGCTTGGCCGGCAGGGGGCGTACCGGGGAGCTGTTTTTT
TRBV9	.	TRBJ2-7	.	CASILGVSSYEQYF	TGTGCCAGCATCCTGGGCGTAAGCTCCTACGAGCAGTACTTC